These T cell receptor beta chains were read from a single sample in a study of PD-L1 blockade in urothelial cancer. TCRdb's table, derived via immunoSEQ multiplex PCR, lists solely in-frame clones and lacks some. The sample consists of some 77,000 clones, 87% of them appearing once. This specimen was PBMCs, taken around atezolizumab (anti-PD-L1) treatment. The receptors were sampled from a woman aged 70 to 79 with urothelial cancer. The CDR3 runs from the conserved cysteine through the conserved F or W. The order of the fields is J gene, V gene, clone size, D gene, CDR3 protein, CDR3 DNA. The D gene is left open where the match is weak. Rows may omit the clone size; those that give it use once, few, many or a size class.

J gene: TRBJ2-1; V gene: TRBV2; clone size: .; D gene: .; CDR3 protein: CASSDGQSSSYNEQFF; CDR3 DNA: TGTGCCAGCAGTGATGGGCAGTCCAGCTCCTACAATGAGCAGTTCTTC
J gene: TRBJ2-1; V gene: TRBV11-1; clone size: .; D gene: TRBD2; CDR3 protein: CASSFLAGGNYNEQFF; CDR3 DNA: TGTGCCAGCAGCTTCCTAGCGGGAGGAAACTACAATGAGCAGTTCTTC
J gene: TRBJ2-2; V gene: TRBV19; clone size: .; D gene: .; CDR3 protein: CASSWWEEDGELFF; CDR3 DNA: TGTGCCAGTAGTTGGTGGGAGGAGGACGGGGAGCTGTTTTTT
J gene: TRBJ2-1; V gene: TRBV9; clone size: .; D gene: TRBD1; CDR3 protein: CASSVAFGTGANYQFF; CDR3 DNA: TGTGCCAGCAGCGTAGCTTTTGGGACAGGGGCGAACTACCAGTTCTTC
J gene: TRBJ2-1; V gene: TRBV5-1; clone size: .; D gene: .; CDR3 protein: CASASATSYNEQFF; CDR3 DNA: TGCGCCAGCGCGAGCGCTACTTCCTACAATGAGCAGTTCTTC
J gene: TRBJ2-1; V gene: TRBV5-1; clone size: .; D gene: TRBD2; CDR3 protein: CASSLRAGAGYNEQFF; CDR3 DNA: TGCGCCAGCAGCTTGAGGGCGGGAGCTGGCTACAATGAGCAGTTCTTC
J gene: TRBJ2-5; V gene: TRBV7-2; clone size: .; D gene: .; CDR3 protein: CASSRRVGQETQYF; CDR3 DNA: TGTGCCAGCAGCCGCCGGGTGGGCCAAGAGACCCAGTACTTC
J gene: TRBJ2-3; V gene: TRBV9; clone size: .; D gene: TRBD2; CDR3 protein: CASSTTWTSGGADTQYF; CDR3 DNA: TGTGCCAGCAGCACGACATGGACTAGCGGGGGGGCGGATACGCAGTATTTT
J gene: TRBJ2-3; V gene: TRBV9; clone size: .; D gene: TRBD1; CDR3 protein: CASSPRTGTGPPMALDTQYF; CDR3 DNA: TGTGCCAGCAGCCCGAGAACCGGGACAGGGCCACCTATGGCCTTAGATACGCAGTATTTT
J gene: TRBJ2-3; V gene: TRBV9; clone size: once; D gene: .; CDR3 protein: CASSVEGGTHTDTQYF; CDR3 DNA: TGTGCCAGCAGCGTAGAGGGCGGGACGCACACAGATACGCAGTATTTT